This T cell receptor beta chain comes out of a study of identical twins' blood T cells (dated by TCRdb to the early 2010s). Concerning the study at large: Approximately 51 million Illumina reads were obtained across some twelve libraries, comprising six alpha-chain and six beta-chain libraries. Using next-generation sequencing, the study compared the TCR alpha and beta chain repertoires of three pairs of monozygous twins to assess how genetics influences repertoire formation. The study at large found these results: Among the most abundant TCRbeta clonotypes, each donor shared more CDR3 sequences with her twin than with unrelated donors. V gene usage, even among non-selected out-of-frame TCRbeta clonotypes, was reported to be markedly more similar within twin pairs than between unrelated donors. The count of CDR3 clonotypes shared by two donors depended mainly on the product of the two donors' cloneset sizes, and twins did not clearly depart from this trend. Independent studies were stated to be required to validate the proposed role of the TCRalpha J segment in MHC recognition during thymic selection. Environmental influences could not be excluded as an explanation for twin similarity, since twins were reared together.

The library relied on 5' RACE. The sequencer was an Illumina Genome Analyzer IIx. RNA-based TCR cDNA libraries were prepared by a previously described protocol with several modifications. To prevent cross-contamination, barcodes specific to each sample were added to both ends of every TCR cDNA library during cDNA synthesis and amplification. The study's processing was this. Between about 85,000 and nearly 550,000 clonotypes were identified per individual, with about 2.2 to 3.6 million CDR3-containing reads per library. Reads with improper barcode index combinations were discarded, after which clonesets were built for each library with the MiTCR software. While assembling CDR3 clonotypes, MiTCR filtered or rescued low-quality reads and corrected PCR and sequencing errors. Artificial out-of-frame clonotypes were removed by being mapped to in-frame sequences, with one indel in the CDR3 allowed. To measure how similar V and J gene usage was between donors, Jensen-Shannon divergence was divided by mean entropy. TCRdb trimmed public reads at Q25 via fastp, called clones via MiXCR and kept in-frame beta chains. Records with the same CDR3 protein are collapsed into one entry carrying the most frequent genes and DNA. TCRdb's processing, not the authors' own work, is the source of the V and J calls. Counted in this sample were 300,000 to 400,000 distinct CDR3 sequences; 28% of them appeared once. The ten top clones hold more than 5.5% of the sample.

A distance of 13 bases separates the germline ends of V and J, which lose 4 bases and 3 bases respectively. The CDR3 has 15 amino acids, counting the end cysteine and phenylalanine. CDR3 DNA only is kept here, 45 bases in frame from base 1. From the germline V gene, CDR1 is SGHRS and CDR2 is YFSETQ. A note on this clonotype: This clone's antigen is unknown. Base qualities are missing; no much larger clone stands one base away.

Donors were six healthy women forming three monozygous twin pairs. Each of the three twin pairs had been raised together, and the twins in each pair were thought likely to have encountered the same infectious agents and vaccines. RNA was isolated from peripheral blood mononuclear cells and used to prepare TCR cDNA libraries. The source is a woman between 18 and 55 years old in good health. The sample taken for sequencing was PBMCs. Here the chain combines TRBV5-1 and TRBJ2-2; no D gene can be assigned with confidence. The CDR3 is CASSQVTIDTGELFF. The nucleotide sequence is given as TGCGCCAGCAGCCAGGTCACAATTGACACCGGGGAGCTGTTTTTT.